These T cell receptor beta chains were read from a single sample in a study of a mutant IDH1 vaccine in newly diagnosed glioma. These receptors have no known antigen. Produced via immunoSEQ multiplex PCR; TCRdb's table is partial and in-frame only. Here the sample spans approximately 80,000 clones, 90% to 95% being singletons. The material was PBMCs, obtained from a glioma patient whose treatment included an IDH1 peptide vaccine. These receptors were collected from a woman aged 45-65 years with glioma. Both conserved end residues are trimmed from each CDR3. Each record gives: J gene, V gene, CDR3 protein.

J gene: TRBJ1-1
V gene: TRBV5-1
CDR3 protein: ASSSLTGSDTEAF

J gene: TRBJ2-2
V gene: TRBV28
CDR3 protein: ASKGGGTPNTGELF

J gene: TRBJ2-7
V gene: TRBV11-2
CDR3 protein: ASSRGELLEQY

J gene: TRBJ2-6
V gene: TRBV30
CDR3 protein: AWFRDRARSGANVLT

J gene: TRBJ1-1
V gene: TRBV7-9
CDR3 protein: ASSLPFVTEAF

J gene: TRBJ1-4
V gene: TRBV2
CDR3 protein: ASSPLIREKLF

J gene: TRBJ1-2
V gene: TRBV28
CDR3 protein: ASSLPGTGVGYT

J gene: TRBJ2-7
V gene: TRBV5-6
CDR3 protein: ASSAGLVRHYEQY

J gene: TRBJ2-1
V gene: TRBV27
CDR3 protein: ASRGLGGAPYNEQF

J gene: TRBJ2-7
V gene: TRBV7-8
CDR3 protein: ASSSWTGSDFEQY

J gene: TRBJ2-1
V gene: TRBV11-2
CDR3 protein: ASSFSMGEQF

J gene: TRBJ2-1
V gene: TRBV4-2
CDR3 protein: ASSQDASGRPSSYNEQF

J gene: TRBJ2-7
V gene: TRBV28
CDR3 protein: ASSLPGYEQY

J gene: TRBJ1-5
V gene: TRBV28
CDR3 protein: ASSLDSNQPQH

J gene: TRBJ2-7
V gene: TRBV5-1
CDR3 protein: ASSLRMGRGTYEQY

J gene: TRBJ1-2
V gene: TRBV4-1
CDR3 protein: ASSQGQEYYGYT

J gene: TRBJ2-2
V gene: TRBV19
CDR3 protein: ASERGGWTGELF

J gene: TRBJ2-5
V gene: TRBV10-3
CDR3 protein: AMSGKTKETQY

J gene: TRBJ2-7
V gene: TRBV9
CDR3 protein: ASSVGLQGVYEQY

J gene: TRBJ1-1
V gene: TRBV7-9
CDR3 protein: ASSNRDRGNTEAF

J gene: TRBJ2-3
V gene: TRBV6-1
CDR3 protein: ASTSGRGADTQY

J gene: TRBJ2-7
V gene: TRBV10-3
CDR3 protein: AIRTGEYEQY

J gene: TRBJ1-1
V gene: TRBV15
CDR3 protein: ATSRGGGAGGRNTEAF

J gene: TRBJ2-1
V gene: TRBV29-1
CDR3 protein: SVEDQGRYYNEQF